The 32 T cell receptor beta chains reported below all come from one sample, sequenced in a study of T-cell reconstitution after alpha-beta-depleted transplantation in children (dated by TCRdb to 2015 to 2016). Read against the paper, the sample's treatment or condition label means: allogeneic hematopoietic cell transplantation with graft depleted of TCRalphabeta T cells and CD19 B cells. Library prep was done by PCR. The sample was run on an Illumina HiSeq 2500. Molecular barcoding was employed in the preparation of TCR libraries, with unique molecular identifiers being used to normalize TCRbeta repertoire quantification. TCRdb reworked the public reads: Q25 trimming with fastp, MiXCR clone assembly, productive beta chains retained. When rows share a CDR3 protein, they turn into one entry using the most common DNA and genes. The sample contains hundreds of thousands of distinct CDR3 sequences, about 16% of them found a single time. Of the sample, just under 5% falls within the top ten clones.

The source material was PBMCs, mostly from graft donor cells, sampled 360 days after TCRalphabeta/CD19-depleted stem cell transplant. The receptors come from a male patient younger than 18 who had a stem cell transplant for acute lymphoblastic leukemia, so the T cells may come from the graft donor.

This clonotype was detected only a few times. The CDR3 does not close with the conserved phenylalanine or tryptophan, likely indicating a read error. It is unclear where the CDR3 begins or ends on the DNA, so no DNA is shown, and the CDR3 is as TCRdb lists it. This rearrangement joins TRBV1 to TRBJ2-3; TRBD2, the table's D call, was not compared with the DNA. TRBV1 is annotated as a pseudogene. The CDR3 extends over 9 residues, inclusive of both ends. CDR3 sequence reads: CTSSPAAGG.

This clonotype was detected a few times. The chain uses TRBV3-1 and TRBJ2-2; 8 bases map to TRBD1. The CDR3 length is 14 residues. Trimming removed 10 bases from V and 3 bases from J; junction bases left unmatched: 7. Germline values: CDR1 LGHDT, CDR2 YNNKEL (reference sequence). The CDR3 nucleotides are TGTGCCATCGGGTCAGGGGGCGACACCGGGGAGCTGTTTTTT. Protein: CAIGSGGDTGELFF.

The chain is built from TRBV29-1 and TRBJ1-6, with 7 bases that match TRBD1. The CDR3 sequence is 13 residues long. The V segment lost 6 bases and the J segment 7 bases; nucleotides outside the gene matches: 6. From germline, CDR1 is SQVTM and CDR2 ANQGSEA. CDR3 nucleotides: TGCAGCGTAGGGACAGACGCGAATTCACCCCTCCACTTT. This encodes CSVGTDANSPLHF.

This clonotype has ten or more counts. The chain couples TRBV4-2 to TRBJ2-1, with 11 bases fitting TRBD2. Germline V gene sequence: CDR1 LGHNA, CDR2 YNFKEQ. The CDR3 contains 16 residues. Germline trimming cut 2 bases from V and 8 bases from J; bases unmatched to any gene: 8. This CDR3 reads CASSQREIAGGDEQFF. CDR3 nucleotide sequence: TGTGCCAGCAGCCAAAGAGAGATAGCGGGAGGGGATGAGCAGTTCTTC.

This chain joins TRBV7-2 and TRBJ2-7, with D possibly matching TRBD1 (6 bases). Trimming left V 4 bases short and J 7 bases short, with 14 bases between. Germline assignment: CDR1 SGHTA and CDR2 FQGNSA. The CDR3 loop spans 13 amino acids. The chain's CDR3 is CASSSPGVGEQYF. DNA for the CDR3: TGTGCCAGCAGCTCTCCAGGGGTAGGGGAGCAGTACTTC.

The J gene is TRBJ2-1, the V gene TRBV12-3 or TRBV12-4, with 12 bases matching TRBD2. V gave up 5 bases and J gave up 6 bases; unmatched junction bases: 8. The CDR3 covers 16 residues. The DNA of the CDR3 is TGTGCCAGCAGTCCTCTAGGACTAGCGGGGTCCAATGAGCAGTTCTTC. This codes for CASSPLGLAGSNEQFF.

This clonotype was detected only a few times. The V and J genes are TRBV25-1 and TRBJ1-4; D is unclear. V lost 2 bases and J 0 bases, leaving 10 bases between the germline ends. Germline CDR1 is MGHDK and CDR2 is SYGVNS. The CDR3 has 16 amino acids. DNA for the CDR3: TGTGCCAGCAGTGAAGACTTTGGCGCAACTAATGAAAAACTGTTTTTT. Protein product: CASSEDFGATNEKLFF.

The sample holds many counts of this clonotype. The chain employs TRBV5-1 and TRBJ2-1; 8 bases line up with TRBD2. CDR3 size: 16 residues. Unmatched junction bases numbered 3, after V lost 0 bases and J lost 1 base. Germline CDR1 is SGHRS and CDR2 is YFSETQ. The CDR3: CASSLAREGSYNEQFF. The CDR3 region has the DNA TGCGCCAGCAGCTTGGCCCGGGAGGGGTCCTACAATGAGCAGTTCTTC.

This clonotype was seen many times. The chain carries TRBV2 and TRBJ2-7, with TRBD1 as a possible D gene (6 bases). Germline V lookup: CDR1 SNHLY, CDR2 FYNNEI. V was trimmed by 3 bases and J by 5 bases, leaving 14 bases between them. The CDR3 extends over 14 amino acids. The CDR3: CASSDSTGPHEQYF. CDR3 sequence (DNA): TGTGCCAGCAGTGATTCGACAGGTCCCCACGAGCAGTACTTC.

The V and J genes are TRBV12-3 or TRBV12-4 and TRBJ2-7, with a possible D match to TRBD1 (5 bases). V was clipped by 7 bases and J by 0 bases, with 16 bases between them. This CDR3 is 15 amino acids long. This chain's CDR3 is CASTPQGLYSYEQYF. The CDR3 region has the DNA TGTGCCAGCACTCCCCAGGGTCTTTACTCCTACGAGCAGTACTTC.

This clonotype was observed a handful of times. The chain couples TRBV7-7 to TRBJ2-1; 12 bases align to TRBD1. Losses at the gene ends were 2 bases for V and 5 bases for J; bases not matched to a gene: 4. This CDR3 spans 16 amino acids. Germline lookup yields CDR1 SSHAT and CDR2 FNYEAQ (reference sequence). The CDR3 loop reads CASSLLGQGANNEQFF. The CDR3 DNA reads TGTGCCAGCAGCTTATTGGGACAGGGGGCAAACAATGAGCAGTTCTTC.

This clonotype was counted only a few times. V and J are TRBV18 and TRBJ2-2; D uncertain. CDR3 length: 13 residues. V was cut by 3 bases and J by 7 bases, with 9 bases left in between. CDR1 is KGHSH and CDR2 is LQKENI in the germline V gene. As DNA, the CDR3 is TGTGCCAGCTCACCGGATCCGGACGGGGAGCTGTTTTTT. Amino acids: CASSPDPDGELFF. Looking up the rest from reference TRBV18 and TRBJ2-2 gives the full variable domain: NAGVMQNPRHLVRRRGQEARLRCSPMKGHSHVYWYRQLPEEGLKFMVYLQKENIIDESGMPKERFSAEFPKEGPSILRIQQVVRGDSAAYFCASSPDPDGELFFGEGSRLTVL.

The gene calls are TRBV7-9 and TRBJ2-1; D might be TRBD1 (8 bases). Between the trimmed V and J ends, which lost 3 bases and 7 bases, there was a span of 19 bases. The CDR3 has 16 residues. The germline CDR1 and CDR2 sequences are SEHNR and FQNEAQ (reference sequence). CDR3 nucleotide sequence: TGTGCCAGCAGCTTCTACAGGGGGGGAAGTGCGAATGAGCAGTTCTTC. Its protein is CASSFYRGGSANEQFF.

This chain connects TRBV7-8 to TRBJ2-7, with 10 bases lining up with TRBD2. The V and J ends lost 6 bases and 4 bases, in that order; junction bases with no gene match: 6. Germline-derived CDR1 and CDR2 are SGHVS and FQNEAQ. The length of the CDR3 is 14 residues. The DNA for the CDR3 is TGTGCCAGCAGAGCGAGCGGGAGGGCGTACGAGCAGTACTTC. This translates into CASRASGRAYEQYF.

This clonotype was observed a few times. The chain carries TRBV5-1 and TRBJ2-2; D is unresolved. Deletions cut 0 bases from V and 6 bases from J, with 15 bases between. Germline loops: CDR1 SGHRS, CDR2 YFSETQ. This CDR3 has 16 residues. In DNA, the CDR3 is TGCGCCAGCAGCTTGGTGGTCAGTCTAAACGCCGGGGAGCTGTTTTTT. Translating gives CASSLVVSLNAGELFF.

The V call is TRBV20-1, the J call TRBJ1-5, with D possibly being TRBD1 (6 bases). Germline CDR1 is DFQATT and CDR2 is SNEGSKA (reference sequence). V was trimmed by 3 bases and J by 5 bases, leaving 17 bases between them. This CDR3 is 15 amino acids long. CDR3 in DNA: TGCAGTGCTAGCCCGGGGGGGCCAACTGATCAGCCCCAGCATTTT. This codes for CSASPGGPTDQPQHF.

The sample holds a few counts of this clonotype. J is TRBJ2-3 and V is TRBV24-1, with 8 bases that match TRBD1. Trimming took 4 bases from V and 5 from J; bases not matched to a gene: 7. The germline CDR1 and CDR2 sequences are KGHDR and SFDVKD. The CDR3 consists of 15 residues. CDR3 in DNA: TGTGCCACCAGTGAATTACGGACAGGGAAAGATACGCAGTATTTT. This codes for CATSELRTGKDTQYF.

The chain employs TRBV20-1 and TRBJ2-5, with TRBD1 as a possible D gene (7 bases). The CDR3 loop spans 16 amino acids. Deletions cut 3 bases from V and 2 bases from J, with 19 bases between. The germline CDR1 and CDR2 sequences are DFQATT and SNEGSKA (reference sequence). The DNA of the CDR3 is TGCAGTGCTAGGTCGGCGGGACAGAGCTATCAAGAGACCCAGTACTTC. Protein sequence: CSARSAGQSYQETQYF.

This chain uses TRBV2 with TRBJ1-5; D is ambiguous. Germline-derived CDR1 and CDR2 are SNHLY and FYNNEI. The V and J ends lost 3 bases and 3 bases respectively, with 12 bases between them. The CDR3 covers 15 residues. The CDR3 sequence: CASSDDTTPNQPQHF. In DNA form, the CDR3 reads TGTGCCAGCAGTGACGACACAACGCCCAATCAGCCCCAGCATTTT.

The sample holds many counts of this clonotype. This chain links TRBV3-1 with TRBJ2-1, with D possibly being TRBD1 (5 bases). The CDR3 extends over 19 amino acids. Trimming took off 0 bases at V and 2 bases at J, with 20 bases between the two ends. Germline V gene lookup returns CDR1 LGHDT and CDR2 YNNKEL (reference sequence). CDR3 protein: CASSQEGAPAVPTYNEQFF. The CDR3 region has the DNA TGTGCCAGCAGCCAAGAAGGGGCCCCCGCGGTACCAACCTACAATGAGCAGTTCTTC.

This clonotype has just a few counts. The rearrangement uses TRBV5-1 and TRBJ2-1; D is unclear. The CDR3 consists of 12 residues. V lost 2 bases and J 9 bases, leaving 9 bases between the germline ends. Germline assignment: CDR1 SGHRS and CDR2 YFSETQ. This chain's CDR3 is CASSLVAVEQFF. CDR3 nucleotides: TGCGCCAGCAGCTTAGTGGCCGTTGAGCAGTTCTTC.

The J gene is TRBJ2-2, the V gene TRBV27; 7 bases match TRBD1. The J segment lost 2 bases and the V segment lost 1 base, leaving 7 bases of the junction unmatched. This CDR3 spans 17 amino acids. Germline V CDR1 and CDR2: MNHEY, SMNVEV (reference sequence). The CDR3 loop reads CASSLFATGLNTGELFF. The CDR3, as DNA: TGTGCCAGCAGTTTATTCGCGACAGGGCTCAACACCGGGGAGCTGTTTTTT.

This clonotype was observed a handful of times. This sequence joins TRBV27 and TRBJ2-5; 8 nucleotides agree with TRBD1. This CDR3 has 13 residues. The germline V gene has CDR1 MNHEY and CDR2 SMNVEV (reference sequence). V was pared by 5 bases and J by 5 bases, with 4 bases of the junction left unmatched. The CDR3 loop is CASSLQGVETQYF. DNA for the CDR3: TGTGCCAGCAGTCTACAGGGGGTCGAGACCCAGTACTTC.

The CDR3 sequence is CASSRDLATQYF. In nucleotides, the CDR3 is TGCGCCAGCAGCCGGGACCTGGCGACCCAGTACTTC. This chain joins TRBV5-1 and TRBJ2-5, with D possibly being TRBD1 or TRBD2 (5 bases each). This CDR3 is built from 12 residues. Germline values: CDR1 SGHRS, CDR2 YFSETQ. Trimming removed 4 bases at V and 7 bases at J, with 11 bases between.

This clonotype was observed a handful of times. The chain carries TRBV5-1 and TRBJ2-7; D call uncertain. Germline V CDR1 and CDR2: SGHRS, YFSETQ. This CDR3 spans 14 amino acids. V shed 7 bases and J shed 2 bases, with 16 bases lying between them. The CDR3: CASAPLAVPYEQYF. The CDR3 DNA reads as TGCGCCAGCGCTCCCTTGGCAGTTCCCTACGAGCAGTACTTC.

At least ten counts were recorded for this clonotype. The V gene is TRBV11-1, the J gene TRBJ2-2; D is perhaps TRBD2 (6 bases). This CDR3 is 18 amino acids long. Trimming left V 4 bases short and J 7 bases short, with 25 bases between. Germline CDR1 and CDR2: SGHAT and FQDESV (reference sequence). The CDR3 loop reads CASSWPGAREILGGELFF. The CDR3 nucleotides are TGTGCCAGCAGCTGGCCCGGGGCTCGGGAGATCCTAGGCGGGGAGCTGTTTTTT.

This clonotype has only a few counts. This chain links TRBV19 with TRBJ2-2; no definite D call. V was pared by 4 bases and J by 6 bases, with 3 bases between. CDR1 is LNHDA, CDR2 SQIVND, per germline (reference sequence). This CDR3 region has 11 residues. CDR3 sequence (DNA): TGTGCCAGTAGTAACGCCGGGGAGCTGTTTTTT. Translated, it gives CASSNAGELFF.

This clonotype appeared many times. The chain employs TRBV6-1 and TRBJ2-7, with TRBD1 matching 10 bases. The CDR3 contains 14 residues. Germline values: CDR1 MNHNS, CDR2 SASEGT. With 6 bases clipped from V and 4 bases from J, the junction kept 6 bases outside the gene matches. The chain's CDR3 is CASSRGQGGYEQYF. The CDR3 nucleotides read TGTGCCAGCAGCCGTGGACAGGGGGGTTACGAGCAGTACTTC.

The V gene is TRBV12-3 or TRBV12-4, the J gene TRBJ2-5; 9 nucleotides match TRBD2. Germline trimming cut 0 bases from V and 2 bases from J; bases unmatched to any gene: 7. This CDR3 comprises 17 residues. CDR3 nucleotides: TGTGCCAGCAGTTTAGCGCCAAGACTAGCGGAGCAAGAGACCCAGTACTTC. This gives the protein CASSLAPRLAEQETQYF.

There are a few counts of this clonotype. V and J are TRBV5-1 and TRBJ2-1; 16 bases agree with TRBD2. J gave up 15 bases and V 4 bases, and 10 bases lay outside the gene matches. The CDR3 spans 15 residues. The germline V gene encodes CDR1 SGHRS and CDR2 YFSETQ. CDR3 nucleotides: TGCGCCAGCAGCCCCGGGACTAGCGGGAGGGCCTCCGGGTTCTTC. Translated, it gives CASSPGTSGRASGFF. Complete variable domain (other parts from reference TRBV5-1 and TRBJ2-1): KAGVTQTPRYLIKTRGQQVTLSCSPISGHRSVSWYQQTPGQGLQFLFEYFSETQRNKGNFPGRFSGRQFSNSRSEMNVSTLELGDSALYLCASSPGTSGRASGFFGPGTRLTVL.

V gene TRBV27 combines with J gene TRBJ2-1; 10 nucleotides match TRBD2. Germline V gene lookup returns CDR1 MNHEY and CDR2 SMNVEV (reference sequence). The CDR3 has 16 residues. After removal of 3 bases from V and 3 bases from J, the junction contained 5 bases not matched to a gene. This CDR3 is CASSLQREGYYNEQFF. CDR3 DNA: TGTGCCAGCAGTTTGCAGCGGGAGGGCTACTACAATGAGCAGTTCTTC.

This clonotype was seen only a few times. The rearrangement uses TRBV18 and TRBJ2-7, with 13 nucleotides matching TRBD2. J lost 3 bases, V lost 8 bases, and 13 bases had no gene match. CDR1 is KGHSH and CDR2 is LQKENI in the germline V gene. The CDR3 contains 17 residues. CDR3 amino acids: CASKGIRTSGSHYEQYF. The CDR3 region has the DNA TGTGCCAGCAAGGGCATTAGGACTAGCGGGAGCCACTACGAGCAGTACTTC.